Listed below are T cell receptor beta chains from one sample, sequenced in a study of early T cells in non-severe SARS-CoV-2 infection. TCRdb itself ran the 5' RACE reads through MiXCR, one entry per CDR3 protein. The sample holds approximately 60,000 distinct CDR3 sequences; almost 9% are singletons and the top ten take roughly 13%. The sample consisted of whole blood, taken at baseline. The receptors come from an adult who was a healthcare worker with PCR-confirmed SARS-CoV-2 infection or an uninfected control (not recorded which). CDR3s include the opening cysteine and the closing phenylalanine or tryptophan. The order of the fields is CDR3 protein, J gene, V gene.

CDR3 protein: CASSRLQGYEQYF; J gene: TRBJ2-7; V gene: TRBV7-3
CDR3 protein: CSARDQDIHGYTF; J gene: TRBJ1-2; V gene: TRBV20-1
CDR3 protein: CATSHRVSGANVLTF; J gene: TRBJ2-6; V gene: TRBV24-1
CDR3 protein: CASSYYGETQYF; J gene: TRBJ2-5; V gene: TRBV2
CDR3 protein: CASRITGLAGGRSSYEQYF; J gene: TRBJ2-7; V gene: TRBV5-4
CDR3 protein: CASSSSVAGGPEETQYF; J gene: TRBJ2-5; V gene: TRBV5-4
CDR3 protein: CASSYASGRDKNIQYF; J gene: TRBJ2-4; V gene: TRBV6-5
CDR3 protein: CASSLFERQETQYF; J gene: TRBJ2-5; V gene: TRBV7-8
CDR3 protein: CASSIWTAGATNEKLFF; J gene: TRBJ1-4; V gene: TRBV19
CDR3 protein: CASSNRGETQYF; J gene: TRBJ2-5; V gene: TRBV6-6
CDR3 protein: CASSLTAGELFF; J gene: TRBJ2-2; V gene: TRBV11-2
CDR3 protein: CASSPARGQRETQYF; J gene: TRBJ2-5; V gene: TRBV7-2
CDR3 protein: CASGESGLGYGYTF; J gene: TRBJ1-2; V gene: TRBV7-9
CDR3 protein: CATSDPVGGYNEQFF; J gene: TRBJ2-1; V gene: TRBV24-1
CDR3 protein: CATSDSGLAGELFF; J gene: TRBJ2-2; V gene: TRBV24-1
CDR3 protein: CASSYVRAPNTGELFF; J gene: TRBJ2-2; V gene: TRBV6-2/TRBV6-3
CDR3 protein: CASSLSLGDEQFF; J gene: TRBJ2-1; V gene: TRBV27
CDR3 protein: CASSLGAGASVTGELFF; J gene: TRBJ2-2; V gene: TRBV5-1
CDR3 protein: CATSRGALEDEQFF; J gene: TRBJ2-1; V gene: TRBV15
CDR3 protein: CASSLRGGPANYGYTF; J gene: TRBJ1-2; V gene: TRBV7-2
CDR3 protein: CASSLGLRDGGTEVFF; J gene: TRBJ1-1; V gene: TRBV7-2
CDR3 protein: CASRLAGTDTQYF; J gene: TRBJ2-3; V gene: TRBV7-9
CDR3 protein: CASSLASGRGETQYF; J gene: TRBJ2-5; V gene: TRBV7-7
CDR3 protein: CASSRGQGATNEKLFF; J gene: TRBJ1-4; V gene: TRBV18
CDR3 protein: CASSRRGSFSSYEQYF; J gene: TRBJ2-7; V gene: TRBV27
CDR3 protein: CASSLAGMNAEAFF; J gene: TRBJ1-1; V gene: TRBV5-1
CDR3 protein: CASSHDRPLNYGYTF; J gene: TRBJ1-2; V gene: TRBV5-4
CDR3 protein: CASSVNGDRTDTQYF; J gene: TRBJ2-3; V gene: TRBV18
CDR3 protein: CAWMSRPNYGYTF; J gene: TRBJ1-2; V gene: TRBV30
CDR3 protein: CASSFPTGQNYGYTF; J gene: TRBJ1-2; V gene: TRBV2
CDR3 protein: CASSEVSQSTEAFF; J gene: TRBJ1-1; V gene: TRBV2
CDR3 protein: CASSPFGTSGRAGETQYF; J gene: TRBJ2-5; V gene: TRBV5-5
CDR3 protein: CASSLQGGTEAFF; J gene: TRBJ1-1; V gene: TRBV7-9
CDR3 protein: CASSQGQGDQPQHF; J gene: TRBJ1-5; V gene: TRBV3-1
CDR3 protein: CASSSPRSYEQYF; J gene: TRBJ2-7; V gene: TRBV7-9
CDR3 protein: CASSVGQVDAEAFF; J gene: TRBJ1-1; V gene: TRBV5-1
CDR3 protein: CASRGGGNSPLHF; J gene: TRBJ1-6; V gene: TRBV7-9